Listed below are T cell receptor beta chains from one sample, sequenced in a study of T cell responses to AZD1222 COVID-19 vaccine. Sequencing used immunoSEQ multiplex PCR; TCRdb keeps in-frame clones, though not all of them. The sample lists 120,000 to 150,000 clones, about 90% occurring once. Sample: peripheral blood, taken on day 0 of AZD1222 vaccination. The receptors were sampled from an adult in good health. CDR3s include the opening cysteine and the closing phenylalanine or tryptophan. D genes are given only for firm matches. Clone size, where shown, is once, few, many, or a class for clones that have expanded.

v_call	j_call	clone_size	d_call	cdr3_aa	cdr3_nt
TRBV28	TRBJ1-3	once	NA	CATKGEFKGGNTIYF	TGTGCCACCAAGGGGGAATTCAAAGGCGGAAACACCATATATTTT
TRBV19	TRBJ1-5	NA	NA	CASSPRPQGTNSNQPQHF	TGTGCCAGTAGTCCACGTCCACAGGGTACTAATAGCAATCAGCCCCAGCATTTT
TRBV28	TRBJ1-2	NA	NA	CASSSGSLSYGYTF	TGTGCCAGCAGCTCAGGGTCCTTAAGCTATGGCTACACCTTC
TRBV7-9	TRBJ2-4	once	TRBD1	CASSLGVLGTGVTKNIQYF	TGTGCCAGCAGCTTAGGGGTCCTCGGGACAGGTGTGACCAAAAACATTCAGTACTTC
TRBV7-2	TRBJ1-1	NA	NA	CASSTGANTEAFF	TGTGCCAGCAGCACCGGGGCGAACACTGAAGCTTTCTTT
TRBV4-2	TRBJ2-7	NA	NA	CASSQDLGTSDYEQYF	TGTGCCAGCAGCCAAGATCTTGGGACCTCGGACTACGAGCAGTACTTC
TRBV4-2	TRBJ2-7	NA	TRBD2	CASRPTSGDAYEQYF	TGTGCCAGCAGGCCGACTAGCGGGGACGCCTACGAGCAGTACTTC
TRBV4-3	TRBJ2-7	NA	TRBD1	CASSQTGTGGLEQYF	TGCGCCAGCAGCCAAACCGGGACAGGGGGTCTCGAGCAGTACTTC
TRBV11-1	TRBJ2-5	NA	NA	CASSPPQGEETQYF	TGTGCCAGCAGCCCACCGCAGGGTGAAGAGACCCAGTACTTC
TRBV6-2/TRBV6-3	TRBJ2-1	NA	NA	CASSYSNRNEQFF	TGTGCCAGCAGTTACTCTAATCGGAATGAGCAGTTCTTC
TRBV3-1/TRBV3-2	TRBJ1-6	NA	NA	CASSLAYNSPLHF	TGTGCCAGCAGCCTAGCGTATAATTCACCCCTCCACTTT
TRBV6-5	TRBJ2-7	NA	NA	CASRGENKGAYEQYF	TGTGCCAGCAGGGGGGAGAACAAAGGGGCCTACGAGCAGTACTTC